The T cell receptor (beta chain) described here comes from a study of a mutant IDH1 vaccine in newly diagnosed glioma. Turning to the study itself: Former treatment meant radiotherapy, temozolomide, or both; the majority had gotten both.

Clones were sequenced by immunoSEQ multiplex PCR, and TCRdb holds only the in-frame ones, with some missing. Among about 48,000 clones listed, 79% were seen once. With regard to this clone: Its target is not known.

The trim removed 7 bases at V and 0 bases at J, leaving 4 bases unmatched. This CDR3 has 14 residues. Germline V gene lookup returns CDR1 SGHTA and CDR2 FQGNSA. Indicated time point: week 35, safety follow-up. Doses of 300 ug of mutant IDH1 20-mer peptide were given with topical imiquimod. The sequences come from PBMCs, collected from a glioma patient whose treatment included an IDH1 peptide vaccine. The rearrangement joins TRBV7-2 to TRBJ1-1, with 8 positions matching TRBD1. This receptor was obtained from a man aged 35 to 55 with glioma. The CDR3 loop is CASTGQGLNTEAFF. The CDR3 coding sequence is TGTGCCAGCACCGGACAGGGATTGAACACTGAAGCTTTCTTT.